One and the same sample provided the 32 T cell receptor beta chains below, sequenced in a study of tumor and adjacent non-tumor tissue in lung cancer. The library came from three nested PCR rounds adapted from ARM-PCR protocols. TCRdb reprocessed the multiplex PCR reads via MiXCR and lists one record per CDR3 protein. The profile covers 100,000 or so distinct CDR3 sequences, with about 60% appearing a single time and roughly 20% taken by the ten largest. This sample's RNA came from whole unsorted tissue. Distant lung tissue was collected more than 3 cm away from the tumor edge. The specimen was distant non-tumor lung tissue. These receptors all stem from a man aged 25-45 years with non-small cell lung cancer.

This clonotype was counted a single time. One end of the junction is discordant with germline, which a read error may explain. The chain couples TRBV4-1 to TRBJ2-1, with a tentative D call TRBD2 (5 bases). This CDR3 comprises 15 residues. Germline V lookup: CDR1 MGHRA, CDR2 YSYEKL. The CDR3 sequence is CASNQGSWTGNEQFF. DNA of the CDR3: TGCGCCAGCAACCAAGGTTCCTGGACGGGGAATGAGCAATTCTTC.

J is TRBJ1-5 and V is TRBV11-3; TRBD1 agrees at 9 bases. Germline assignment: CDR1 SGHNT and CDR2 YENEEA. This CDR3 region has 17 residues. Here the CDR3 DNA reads TGTGGCGGCAGCTTACCCCCCCGGGACAGGGTTAATCAGCCCCAGCATTTT. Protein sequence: CGGSLPPRDRVNQPQHF.

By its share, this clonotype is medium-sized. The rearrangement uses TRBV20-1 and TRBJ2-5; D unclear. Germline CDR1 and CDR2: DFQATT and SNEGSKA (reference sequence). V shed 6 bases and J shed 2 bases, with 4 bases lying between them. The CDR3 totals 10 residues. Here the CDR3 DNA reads TGCAGTGCGCTTCAAGAGACCCAGTACTTC. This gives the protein CSALQETQYF.

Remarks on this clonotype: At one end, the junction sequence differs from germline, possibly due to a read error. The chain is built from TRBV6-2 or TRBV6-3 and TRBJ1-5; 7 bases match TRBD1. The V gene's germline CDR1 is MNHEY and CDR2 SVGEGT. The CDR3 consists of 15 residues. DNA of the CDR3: TGTGCTAGCATCAAGGGGGCAGTTAGCAATCAGCCCCAGCATTTT. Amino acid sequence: CASIKGAVSNQPQHF.

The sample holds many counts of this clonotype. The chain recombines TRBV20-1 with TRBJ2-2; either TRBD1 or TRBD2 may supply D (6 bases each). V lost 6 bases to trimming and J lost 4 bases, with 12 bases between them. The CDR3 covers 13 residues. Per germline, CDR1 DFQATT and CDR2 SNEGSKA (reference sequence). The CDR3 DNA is TGCAGTGCCCAACAGGGAGGCACCGGGGAGCTGTTTTTT. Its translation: CSAQQGGTGELFF.

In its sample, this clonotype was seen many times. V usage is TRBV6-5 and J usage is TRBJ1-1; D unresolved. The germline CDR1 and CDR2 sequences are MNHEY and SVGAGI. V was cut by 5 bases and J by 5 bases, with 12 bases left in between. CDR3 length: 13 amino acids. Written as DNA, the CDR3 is TGTGCCAGCAGTGTTCTGGCAGTTACTGAAGCTTTCTTT. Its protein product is CASSVLAVTEAFF.

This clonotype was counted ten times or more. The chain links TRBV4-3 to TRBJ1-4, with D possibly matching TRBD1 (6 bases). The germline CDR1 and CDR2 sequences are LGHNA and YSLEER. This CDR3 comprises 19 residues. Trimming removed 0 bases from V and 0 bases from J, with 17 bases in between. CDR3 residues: CASSQEGAGRSATNEKLFF. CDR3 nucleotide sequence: TGCGCCAGCAGCCAAGAGGGGGCGGGCCGAAGCGCAACTAATGAAAAACTGTTTTTT.

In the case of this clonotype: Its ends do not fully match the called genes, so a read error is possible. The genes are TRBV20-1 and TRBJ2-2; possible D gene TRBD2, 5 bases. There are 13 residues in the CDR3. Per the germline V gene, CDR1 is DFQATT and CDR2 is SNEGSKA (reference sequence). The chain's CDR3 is CSAPNDGTGELVF. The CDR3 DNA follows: TGCAGTGCTCCCAACGATGGTACCGGGGAGCTTGTTTTT.

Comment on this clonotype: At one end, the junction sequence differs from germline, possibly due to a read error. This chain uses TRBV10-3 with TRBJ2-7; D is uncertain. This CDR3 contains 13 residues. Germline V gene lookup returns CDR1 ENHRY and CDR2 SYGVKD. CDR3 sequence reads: CAISEVPKGEQYF. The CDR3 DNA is TGCGCCATCAGTGAGGTCCCTAAAGGGGAGCAGTACTTC.

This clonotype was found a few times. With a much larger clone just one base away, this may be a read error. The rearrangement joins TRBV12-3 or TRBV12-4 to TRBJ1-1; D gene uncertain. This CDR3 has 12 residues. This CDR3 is CASSLLGAEVFF. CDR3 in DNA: TGTGCCAGCAGTCTTCTGGGAGCTGAAGTTTTCTTT.

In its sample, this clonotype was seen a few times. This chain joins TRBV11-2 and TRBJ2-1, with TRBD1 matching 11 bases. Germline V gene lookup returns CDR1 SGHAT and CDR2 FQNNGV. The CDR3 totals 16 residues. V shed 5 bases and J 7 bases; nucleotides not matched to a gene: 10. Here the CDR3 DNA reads TGTGCCAGCAGCACACGGGGACAGGGGGGGTTAAATGAGCAGTTCTTC. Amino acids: CASSTRGQGGLNEQFF.

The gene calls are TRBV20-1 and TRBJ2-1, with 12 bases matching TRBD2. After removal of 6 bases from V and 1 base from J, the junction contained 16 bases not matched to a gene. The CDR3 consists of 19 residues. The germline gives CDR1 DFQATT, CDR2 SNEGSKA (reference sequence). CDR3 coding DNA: TGCAGTGCCTATAGGGGGGCTAGCGGGAGGGCCGGGTCCTACAATGAGCAGTTCTTC. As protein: CSAYRGASGRAGSYNEQFF.

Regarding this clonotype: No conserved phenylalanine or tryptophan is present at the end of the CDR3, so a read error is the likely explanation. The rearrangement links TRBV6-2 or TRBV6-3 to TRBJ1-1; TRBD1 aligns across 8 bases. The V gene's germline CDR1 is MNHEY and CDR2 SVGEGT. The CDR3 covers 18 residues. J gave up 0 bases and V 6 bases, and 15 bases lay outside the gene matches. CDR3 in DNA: TGTGCCAGCAGCCGCCGCCGACAGGGGAAGAACATGAACACTGAAGCTTTCCTT. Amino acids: CASSRRRQGKNMNTEAFL.

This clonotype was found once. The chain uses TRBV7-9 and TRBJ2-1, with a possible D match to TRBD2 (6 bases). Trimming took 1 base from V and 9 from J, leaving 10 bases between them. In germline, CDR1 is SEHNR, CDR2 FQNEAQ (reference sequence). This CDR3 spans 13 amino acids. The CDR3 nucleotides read TGTGCCAGCAGCTTAGGGCTAGCGATTGAGCAGTTCTTC. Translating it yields CASSLGLAIEQFF.

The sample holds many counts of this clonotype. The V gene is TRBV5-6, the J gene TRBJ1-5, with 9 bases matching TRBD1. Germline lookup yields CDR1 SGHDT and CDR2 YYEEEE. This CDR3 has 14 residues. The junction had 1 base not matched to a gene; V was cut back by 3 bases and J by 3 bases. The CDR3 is CASSWTGDNQPQHF. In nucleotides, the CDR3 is TGTGCCAGCAGCTGGACAGGGGACAATCAGCCCCAGCATTTT. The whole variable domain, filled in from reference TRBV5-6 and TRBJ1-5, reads DAGVTQSPTHLIKTRGQQVTLRCSPKSGHDTVSWYQQALGQGPQFIFQYYEEEERQRGNFPDRFSGHQFPNYSSELNVNALLLGDSALYLCASSWTGDNQPQHFGDGTRLSIL.

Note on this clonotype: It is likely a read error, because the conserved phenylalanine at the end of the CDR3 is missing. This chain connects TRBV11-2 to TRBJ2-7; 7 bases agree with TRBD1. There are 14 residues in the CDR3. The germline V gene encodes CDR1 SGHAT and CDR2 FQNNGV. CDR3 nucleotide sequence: TGTGTCTGCAGCTTTTCCAGGGGGAGCTACGAGCAGTACTTA. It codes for CVCSFSRGSYEQYL.

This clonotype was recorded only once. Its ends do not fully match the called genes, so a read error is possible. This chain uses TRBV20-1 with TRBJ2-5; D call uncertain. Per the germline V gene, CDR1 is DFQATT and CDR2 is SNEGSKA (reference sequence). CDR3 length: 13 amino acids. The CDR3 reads CSVRARSIGTQYF. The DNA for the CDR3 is TGCAGTGTTAGAGCGCGGAGTATCGGTACCCAGTACTTC.

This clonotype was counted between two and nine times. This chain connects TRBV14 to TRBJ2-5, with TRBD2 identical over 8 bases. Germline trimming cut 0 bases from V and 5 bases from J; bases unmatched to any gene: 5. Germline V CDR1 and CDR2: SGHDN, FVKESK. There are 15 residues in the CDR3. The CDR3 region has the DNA TGTGCCAGCAGCCAAGATACAGCGGGAGTGGAGACCCAGTACTTC. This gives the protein CASSQDTAGVETQYF.

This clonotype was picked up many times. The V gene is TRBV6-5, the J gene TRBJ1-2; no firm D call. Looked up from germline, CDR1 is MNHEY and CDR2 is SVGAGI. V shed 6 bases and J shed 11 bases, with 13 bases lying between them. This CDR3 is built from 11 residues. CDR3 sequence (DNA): TGTGCCAGCAGCAACGCGAGGTCGTACACCTTC. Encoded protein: CASSNARSYTF.

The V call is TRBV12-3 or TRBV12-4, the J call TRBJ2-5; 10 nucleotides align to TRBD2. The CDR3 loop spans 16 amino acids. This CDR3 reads CVNSRLAGVIQETQYF. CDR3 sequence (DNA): TGTGTCAACAGCCGCCTAGCGGGGGTTATCCAAGAGACCCAGTACTTC.

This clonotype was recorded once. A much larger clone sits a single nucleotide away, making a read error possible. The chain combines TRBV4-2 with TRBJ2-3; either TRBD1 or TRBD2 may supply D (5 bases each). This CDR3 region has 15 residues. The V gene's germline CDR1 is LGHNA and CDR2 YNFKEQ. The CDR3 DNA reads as TGTGCCAGCAGCCAAGATGGGACCGCGGAAGATACGCAGTGTTTT. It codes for CASSQDGTAEDTQCF.

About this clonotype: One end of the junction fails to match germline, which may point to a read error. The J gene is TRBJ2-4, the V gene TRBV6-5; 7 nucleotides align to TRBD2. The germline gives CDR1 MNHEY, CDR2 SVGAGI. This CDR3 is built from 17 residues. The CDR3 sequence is CASSSGGWALAKNILYF. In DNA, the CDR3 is TGTGCCAGTAGTTCGGGAGGCTGGGCCCTAGCCAAAAACATTCTGTACTTC.

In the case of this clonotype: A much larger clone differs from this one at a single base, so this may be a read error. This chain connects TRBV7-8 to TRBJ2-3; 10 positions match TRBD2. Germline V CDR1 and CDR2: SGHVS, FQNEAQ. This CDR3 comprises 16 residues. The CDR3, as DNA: TGTGTCAGCAAGCCCAGGACTAGCGGCATTCCAGATACGCAGTATTTT. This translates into CVSKPRTSGIPDTQYF.

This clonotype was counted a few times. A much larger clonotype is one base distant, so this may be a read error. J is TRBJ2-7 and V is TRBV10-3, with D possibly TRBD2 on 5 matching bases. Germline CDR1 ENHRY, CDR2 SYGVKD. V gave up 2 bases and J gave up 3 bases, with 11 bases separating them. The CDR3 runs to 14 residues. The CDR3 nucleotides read TGTGCCATCAGTGAGACTGGACGGGGCTACGAGCAGTACTTC. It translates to CAISETGRGYEQYF.

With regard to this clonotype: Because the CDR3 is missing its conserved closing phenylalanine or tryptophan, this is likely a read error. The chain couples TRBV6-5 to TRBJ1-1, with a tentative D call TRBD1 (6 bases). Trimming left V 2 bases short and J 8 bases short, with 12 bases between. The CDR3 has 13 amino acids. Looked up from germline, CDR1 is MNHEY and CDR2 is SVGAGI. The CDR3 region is CASSYRNRAEAFS. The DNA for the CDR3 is TGTGCCAGCAGTTACCGTAACAGGGCGGAAGCTTTCTCT.

Written as DNA, the CDR3 is TGCAGTGCTAGAGGCCGGGAGAGGGGACGGGAGGATGGCTACACCTTC. This sequence encodes CSARGRERGREDGYTF. The chain has TRBV20-1 and TRBJ1-2, with a weak D call TRBD1 (5 bases). V dropped 1 base and J dropped 6 bases, with 21 bases sitting between them. Germline CDR1 DFQATT, CDR2 SNEGSKA (reference sequence). The CDR3 runs to 16 residues.

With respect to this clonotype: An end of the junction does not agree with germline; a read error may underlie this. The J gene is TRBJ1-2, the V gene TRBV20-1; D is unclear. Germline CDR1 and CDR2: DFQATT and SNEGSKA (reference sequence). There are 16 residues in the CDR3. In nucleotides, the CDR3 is TGCAGTGCTAGAGATTCGGGGAGCGGAGCTAACTATGGCTACATCTTC. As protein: CSARDSGSGANYGYIF.

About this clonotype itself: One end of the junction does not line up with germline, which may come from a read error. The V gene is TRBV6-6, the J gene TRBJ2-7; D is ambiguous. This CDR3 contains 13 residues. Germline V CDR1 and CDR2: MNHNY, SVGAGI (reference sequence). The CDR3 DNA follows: TGTGCCAGTAGTTATTCTACCTCTCCCGAGCAGTACTTC. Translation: CASSYSTSPEQYF.

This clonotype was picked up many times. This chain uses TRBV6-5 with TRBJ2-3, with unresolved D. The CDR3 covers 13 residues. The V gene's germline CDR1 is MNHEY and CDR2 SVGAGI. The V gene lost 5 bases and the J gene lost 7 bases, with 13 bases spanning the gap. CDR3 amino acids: CASSDPQVYTQYF. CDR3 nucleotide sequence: TGTGCCAGCAGTGACCCGCAGGTTTATACGCAGTATTTT.

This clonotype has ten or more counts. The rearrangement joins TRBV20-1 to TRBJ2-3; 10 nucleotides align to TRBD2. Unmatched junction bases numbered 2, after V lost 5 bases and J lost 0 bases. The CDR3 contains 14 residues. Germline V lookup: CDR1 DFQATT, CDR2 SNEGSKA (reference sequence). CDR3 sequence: CSALAGGSTDTQYF. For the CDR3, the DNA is TGCAGTGCTTTAGCGGGAGGTAGCACAGATACGCAGTATTTT.

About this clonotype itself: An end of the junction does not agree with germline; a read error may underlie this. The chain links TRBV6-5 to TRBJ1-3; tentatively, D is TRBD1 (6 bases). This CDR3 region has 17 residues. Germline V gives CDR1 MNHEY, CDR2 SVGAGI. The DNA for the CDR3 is TGTGCCAGCAGTTACTCTCCGGGGGGCGCAAGGGGAAACACCAAATATTTC. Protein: CASSYSPGGARGNTKYF.

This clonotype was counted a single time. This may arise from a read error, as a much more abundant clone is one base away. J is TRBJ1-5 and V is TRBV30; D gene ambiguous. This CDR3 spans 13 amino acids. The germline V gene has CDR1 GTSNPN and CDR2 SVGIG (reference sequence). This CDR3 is CVWSGYSNQPQHF. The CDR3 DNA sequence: TGTGTCTGGAGTGGTTATAGCAATCAGCCCCAGCATTTT.